This entry is about one TCR beta chain. Its antigen is as yet unknown. The data are from a study of graft-versus-host responses after intestinal transplantation. Study-wide background: Each recipient received anti-thymocyte globulin induction, then tacrolimus and steroids for 2 to 4 years. Notes on the study in general: The study associated peak circulating GvH clone levels with early post-transplant HvG declines.

Measured with immunoSEQ multiplex PCR; TCRdb has only the in-frame clones, and not every one. The sample lists 80,000 to 100,000 clones; approximately 90% were seen once. Germline CDR1 GTSNPN, CDR2 SVGIG (reference sequence). The ends were cut back, 1 base at V and 7 bases at J, with 10 bases in the middle. The CDR3 extends over 12 amino acids. The sequence was obtained from a human donor who received an intestinal transplant. The specimen comprised unstimulated CD4+ T cells sorted from spleen or lymph node cells, sampled before intestinal transplant. The genes are TRBV30 and TRBJ1-2, with unresolved D. This CDR3 reads CAWSGTGIGYTF. The DNA for the CDR3 is TGTGCCTGGAGTGGGACGGGGATTGGCTACACCTTC. Full variable domain (remainder filled in from reference TRBV30 and TRBJ1-2): SQTIHQWPATLVQPVGSPLSLECTVEGTSNPNLYWYRQAAGRGLQLLFYSVGIGQISSEVPQNLSASRPQDRQFILSSKKLLLSDSGFYLCAWSGTGIGYTFGSGTRLTVV.